A single sample gave rise to the 25 T cell receptor beta chains below, sequenced in a study of CD8+CD57+ T cells in acquired aplastic anemia. Researchers used genomic DNA as the template to profile TCR beta VDJ and CDR3. Each CDR3 protein is one row after TCRdb ran MiXCR on the reads. The data contain some 44,000 distinct CDR3 sequences, roughly two thirds of them singletons. Sequenced: sorted CD4+, CD8+, or CD8+CD57+ T cells (not recorded which) from PBMCs. The source is a human donor in good health, serving as a control.

The sample holds one count of this clonotype. The chain uses TRBV15 and TRBJ1-5, with 10 positions matching TRBD1. The CDR3 extends over 15 amino acids. Germline V gene lookup returns CDR1 LNHNV and CDR2 YYDKDF (reference sequence). The junction had 2 bases not matched to a gene; V was cut back by 0 bases and J by 6 bases. The CDR3 DNA sequence: TGTGCCACCAGCAGAGAGGGACAGGGGACTCAGCCCCAGCATTTT. Translation: CATSREGQGTQPQHF.

This sequence joins TRBV15 and TRBJ1-2; 7 nucleotides agree with TRBD1. Germline V lookup: CDR1 LNHNV, CDR2 YYDKDF (reference sequence). V gave up 1 base and J gave up 12 bases; unmatched junction bases: 11. CDR3 length equals 14 residues. The CDR3 spells CATSRGQGLVPHTF. The CDR3 bases are TGTGCCACCAGCAGAGGACAGGGTTTAGTCCCGCACACCTTC.

This clonotype was recorded at least ten times. The chain recombines TRBV12-3 or TRBV12-4 with TRBJ2-1, with D perhaps TRBD1 (6 bases). This CDR3 comprises 15 residues. The V and J ends lost 4 bases and 6 bases respectively, with 16 bases between them. In nucleotides, the CDR3 is TGTGCCAGCAGTTCCCCCCTCGGGACACTCAATGAGCAGTTCTTC. Translating gives CASSSPLGTLNEQFF.

This clonotype came up a few times. J is TRBJ2-3 and V is TRBV10-1; D unresolved. Germline-derived CDR1 and CDR2 are WNHNN and SYGVQD (reference sequence). The germline V and J ends were trimmed by 3 bases and 4 bases, with 11 bases remaining between them. This CDR3 has 14 amino acids. CDR3 residues: CASSDLEGPDTQYF. CDR3 DNA sequence: TGCGCCAGCAGTGATCTCGAAGGGCCAGATACGCAGTATTTT.

The J gene is TRBJ1-2, the V gene TRBV7-6; D is uncertain. Trimming pared 3 bases from V and 5 bases from J, leaving 7 bases between. CDR1 and CDR2 (germline): SGHVS, FNYEAQ. CDR3 length: 12 residues. In DNA form, the CDR3 reads TGTGCCAGCAGCTTCTTATGGTATGGCTACACCTTC. Encoded protein: CASSFLWYGYTF.

The chain carries TRBV6-4 and TRBJ2-5; 8 positions agree with TRBD2. The CDR3 spans 15 residues. The V and J ends lost 4 bases and 2 bases, in that order; junction bases with no gene match: 6. In germline, CDR1 is MRHNA, CDR2 SNTAGT. This CDR3 reads CASSVRTGGQETQYF. CDR3 DNA: TGTGCCAGCAGTGTCCGGACGGGGGGGCAAGAGACCCAGTACTTC.

The rearrangement links TRBV7-6 to TRBJ2-7, with 7 bases lining up with TRBD1. Germline V gene data show CDR1 as SGHVS and CDR2 as FNYEAQ. This CDR3 spans 15 amino acids. V dropped 5 bases and J dropped 6; count of bases not matched to a gene: 13. CDR3 sequence: CASSANRGRLGEQYF. CDR3 coding DNA: TGTGCCAGCAGCGCAAACAGGGGAAGATTGGGCGAGCAGTACTTC.

The V and J genes are TRBV5-5 and TRBJ1-2, with D possibly TRBD1 on 5 matching bases. Trimming removed 4 bases from V and 8 bases from J, with 15 bases in between. Germline CDR1 SGHKS, CDR2 YYEKEE (reference sequence). The CDR3 consists of 13 residues. In DNA form, the CDR3 reads TGTGCCAGCAGCCTGGGGTTAGGGGAAGGCTACACCTTC. It encodes CASSLGLGEGYTF.

The rearrangement joins TRBV15 to TRBJ1-1; TRBD1 aligns across 8 bases. The CDR3 is 15 residues long. Germline lookup yields CDR1 LNHNV and CDR2 YYDKDF (reference sequence). Trimming removed 3 bases from V and 0 bases from J; junction bases left unmatched: 3. The CDR3, as DNA: TGTGCCACCAGCAGGACAGGGGAAGTGAACACTGAAGCTTTCTTT. Amino acid sequence: CATSRTGEVNTEAFF.

This chain uses TRBV20-1 with TRBJ1-2; D might be TRBD1 (6 bases). Trimming pared 3 bases from V and 6 bases from J, leaving 20 bases between. CDR3 length: 15 residues. CDR1 DFQATT and CDR2 SNEGSKA come from the germline V gene (reference sequence). Here the CDR3 DNA reads TGCAGTGCTAGCCACCCCGGAGGGGGGAGTAATGGCTACACCTTC. Translation: CSASHPGGGSNGYTF.

This clonotype has only a few counts. The genes are TRBV7-2 and TRBJ1-6; TRBD1 is a possible D gene (6 bases). Trimming cost V 5 bases and J 11 bases, with 19 bases left between them. Per germline, CDR1 SGHTA and CDR2 FQGNSA. This CDR3 region has 15 residues. The CDR3 reads CASSPLGQGRPPLHF. In DNA form, the CDR3 reads TGTGCCAGCAGCCCACTAGGGCAGGGGCGGCCACCCCTCCACTTT.

This chain uses TRBV29-1 with TRBJ1-1; D not certain. Between the trimmed V and J ends, which lost 5 bases and 1 base, there was a span of 5 bases. Germline CDR1 is SQVTM and CDR2 is ANQGSEA. This CDR3 spans 11 amino acids. In DNA, the CDR3 is TGCAGCGTTATGGGGAACACTGAAGCTTTCTTT. Translated: CSVMGNTEAFF.

This chain uses TRBV2 with TRBJ1-2, with no clear D. Germline V gene lookup returns CDR1 SNHLY and CDR2 FYNNEI. The germline V and J ends were trimmed by 0 bases and 11 bases, with 4 bases remaining between them. The CDR3 consists of 10 residues. CDR3 protein: CASSEAEYTF. The CDR3 DNA reads TGTGCCAGCAGTGAAGCGGAGTACACCTTC.

The V call is TRBV29-1, the J call TRBJ1-1, with TRBD1 as a possible D gene (6 bases). V was cut by 4 bases and J by 4 bases, with 13 bases left in between. The germline gives CDR1 SQVTM, CDR2 ANQGSEA. The CDR3 sequence is 13 residues long. CDR3 in DNA: TGCAGCGTTGCTCAGGGGCGCGTCACTGAAGCTTTCTTT. Its protein is CSVAQGRVTEAFF.

The chain employs TRBV5-6 and TRBJ1-1; TRBD1 is a possible D gene (5 bases). This CDR3 has 15 amino acids. V lost 4 bases and J 0 bases, leaving 13 bases between the germline ends. Germline V gene lookup returns CDR1 SGHDT and CDR2 YYEEEE. In DNA form, the CDR3 reads TGTGCCAGCAGCCCTAGGGTGGGGCTGAACACTGAAGCTTTCTTT. Amino acid sequence: CASSPRVGLNTEAFF.

The chain combines TRBV10-3 with TRBJ1-5; possible D gene TRBD1, 5 bases. CDR3 length: 16 amino acids. Germline V CDR1 and CDR2: ENHRY, SYGVKD. V dropped 0 bases and J dropped 1 base, with 10 bases sitting between them. This chain's CDR3 is CAISESGGVSNQPQHF. The CDR3 region has the DNA TGTGCCATCAGTGAGTCGGGGGGTGTAAGCAATCAGCCCCAGCATTTT.

The chain uses TRBV25-1 and TRBJ1-6, with D possibly matching TRBD1 (6 bases). Germline lookup yields CDR1 MGHDK and CDR2 SYGVNS. The length of the CDR3 is 14 residues. V lost 5 bases and J lost 3, with 8 bases in between. The CDR3 DNA sequence: TGTGCCAGCAGTCAGGGGTACTATAATTCACCCCTCCACTTT. Protein: CASSQGYYNSPLHF.

By frequency in the sample, this clonotype is medium-sized. This rearrangement joins TRBV20-1 to TRBJ2-5, with TRBD1 matching over 10 bases. Germline V gives CDR1 DFQATT, CDR2 SNEGSKA (reference sequence). The CDR3 runs to 14 residues. The V segment lost 6 bases and the J segment 4 bases; nucleotides outside the gene matches: 8. Here the CDR3 DNA reads TGCAGTGCCAAGACAGGGGGCGCAGGAGAGACCCAGTACTTC. It is translated as CSAKTGGAGETQYF.

The chain uses TRBV25-1 and TRBJ1-2; D is possibly TRBD1 (5 bases). CDR1 and CDR2 (germline): MGHDK, SYGVNS. Trimming removed 7 bases from V and 4 bases from J, with 34 bases in between. CDR3 length: 20 amino acids. This CDR3 is CASNIPFPVGQGRKPYGYTF. Written as DNA, the CDR3 is TGTGCCAGCAACATACCGTTCCCTGTGGGGCAGGGAAGAAAACCCTATGGCTACACCTTC.

As for this clonotype: A read error may be the cause here, since a much bigger clone is one base away. V gene TRBV28 combines with J gene TRBJ2-7; D is tentatively TRBD1 or TRBD2 (5 bases each). The CDR3 consists of 15 residues. V dropped 1 base and J dropped 3 bases, with 13 bases sitting between them. Germline lookup yields CDR1 MDHEN and CDR2 SYDVKM. CDR3: CASSLYSRGNYEQYF. Here the CDR3 DNA reads TGTGCCAGCAGTTTATATTCGAGGGGCAACTACGAGCAGTACTTC.

Concerning this clonotype itself: Without the conserved terminal phenylalanine or tryptophan, this CDR3 likely stems from a read error. The CDR3 region has the DNA TGTGCCAGCAGGGGCAGGGAGAACACTGAAGCTTTCTCT. Its protein product is CASRGRENTEAFS. The rearrangement links TRBV6-4 to TRBJ1-1; D possibly corresponds to TRBD1 (5 bases). The CDR3 totals 13 residues. The V end was cut by 6 bases, the J end by 1 base, with 9 bases between. Germline V gene sequence: CDR1 MRHNA, CDR2 SNTAGT.

J is TRBJ2-5 and V is TRBV9; D call uncertain. Deletions cut 0 bases from V and 2 bases from J, with 5 bases between. The germline V gene encodes CDR1 SGDLS and CDR2 YYNGEE. This CDR3 region has 13 residues. The CDR3 reads CASSVAGQETQYF. In nucleotides, the CDR3 is TGTGCCAGCAGCGTAGCCGGACAAGAGACCCAGTACTTC. Full variable domain (rest looked up from reference TRBV9 and TRBJ2-5): DSGVTQTPKHLITATGQRVTLRCSPRSGDLSVYWYQQSLDQGLQFLIQYYNGEERAKGNILERFSAQQFPDLHSELNLSSLELGDSALYFCASSVAGQETQYFGPGTRLLVL.

To note about this clonotype: A single base separates this from a much larger clone, so it may be a read error. The chain has TRBV4-1 and TRBJ1-2; 9 positions agree with TRBD1. V gave up 3 bases and J gave up 4 bases; unmatched junction bases: 9. Germline V gene sequence: CDR1 MGHRA, CDR2 YSYEKL. CDR3 length: 16 amino acids. DNA of the CDR3: TGCGCCAGCAGCCAGGGACAGGGACCCCTGATCTATGGCTACACCTTC. It is translated as CASSQGQGPLIYGYTF.

The CDR3 nucleotides are TGTGCCAGTAGTGGGAAGACAGCACATTTAGAGACCCAGTACTTC. Translation: CASSGKTAHLETQYF. The rearrangement links TRBV19 to TRBJ2-5; a possible D gene is TRBD1 (5 bases). There are 15 residues in the CDR3. Trimming took off 5 bases at V and 4 bases at J, with 17 bases between the two ends. The germline V gene encodes CDR1 LNHDA and CDR2 SQIVND (reference sequence). Complete variable domain (other parts from reference TRBV19 and TRBJ2-5): DGGITQSPKYLFRKEGQNVTLSCEQNLNHDAMYWYRQDPGQGLRLIYYSQIVNDFQKGDIAEGYSVSREKKESFPLTVTSAQKNPTAFYLCASSGKTAHLETQYFGPGTRLLVL.

J is TRBJ1-3 and V is TRBV2; 7 nucleotides line up with TRBD1. V shed 3 bases and J 4 bases; nucleotides not matched to a gene: 3. The CDR3 covers 14 residues. Germline loops: CDR1 SNHLY, CDR2 FYNNEI. CDR3 DNA: TGTGCCAGCAGTGAGGGGGGACAGGGAAACACCATATATTTT. Translating gives CASSEGGQGNTIYF.